A selection of T cell receptor beta chains follows, all from one sample in a study of radiation and T cells in renal cell carcinoma. TCRdb's table, derived via immunoSEQ multiplex PCR, lists solely in-frame clones and lacks some. The table has 130,000 to 150,000 clones, 86% seen once; the top ten hold less than 20%. The sequences come from blood, collected from a patient whose treatment included radiotherapy and nephrectomy. These receptors were taken from a woman aged 45-65 years with renal cell carcinoma. Both conserved end residues are part of each CDR3. The D gene is left open where the match is weak. Only part of the rows carry a size: once, few, many, or a class if the clone is expanded.

j_call v_call d_call clone_size cdr3_aa cdr3_nt
TRBJ2-7 TRBV5-1 NA NA CATPQPTNEQYF TGCGCCACCCCCCAGCCAACCAACGAGCAGTACTTC
TRBJ2-7 TRBV5-1 TRBD1 NA CASRMSPGQGSYEQYF TGCGCCAGCAGGATGAGTCCGGGACAGGGTTCCTACGAGCAGTACTTC
TRBJ2-7 TRBV18 NA NA CASSPYTGTYEQYF TGTGCCAGCTCACCATATACAGGTACCTACGAGCAGTACTTC
TRBJ1-5 TRBV6-4 TRBD1 NA CASSDPSRDREKFQPQHF TGTGCCAGCAGTGACCCAAGCCGGGACAGGGAGAAATTCCAGCCCCAGCATTTT
TRBJ2-1 TRBV7-2 TRBD2 NA CASSLQGPSGINEQFF TGTGCCAGCAGCTTACAGGGCCCTAGCGGGATAAATGAGCAGTTCTTC
TRBJ2-1 TRBV5-1 TRBD2 NA CASSSTSANEQFF TGCGCCAGCAGCTCTACTAGCGCCAATGAGCAGTTCTTC
TRBJ1-6 TRBV4-3 NA few CASSQGRVNSPLHF TGCGCCAGCAGCCAAGGCAGGGTCAATTCACCCCTCCACTTT
TRBJ1-5 TRBV19 TRBD1 NA CASSRQGQPQHF TGTGCCAGTAGTAGACAGGGTCAGCCCCAGCATTTT
TRBJ2-7 TRBV5-4 NA few CASSLTESYEQYF TGTGCCAGCAGCCTGACGGAGTCCTACGAGCAGTACTTC
TRBJ1-1 TRBV15 TRBD1 NA CATSITGDDTEAFF TGTGCCACCAGCATAACAGGGGATGACACTGAAGCTTTCTTT
TRBJ2-7 TRBV19 TRBD1 NA CATGTGYGEQYF TGTGCCACCGGGACAGGGTACGGCGAGCAGTACTTC
TRBJ2-5 TRBV7-2 NA NA CASSQRTRETQYF TGTGCCAGCAGCCAACGAACGAGGGAGACCCAGTACTTC
TRBJ1-4 TRBV2 NA NA CASSVQGTNEKLFF TGTGCCAGCAGTGTTCAGGGGACTAATGAAAAACTGTTTTTT
TRBJ2-3 TRBV7-2 NA NA CASSLNSGEMGTQYF TGTGCCAGCAGCTTAAATTCCGGGGAGATGGGTACGCAGTATTTT
TRBJ1-3 TRBV18 NA NA CASSSTAENGNTIYF TGTGCCAGCTCATCCACGGCGGAGAACGGAAACACCATATATTTT
TRBJ2-2 TRBV4-3 NA NA CASSQLTGPITGELFF TGCGCCAGCAGCCAGCTAACCGGGCCGATCACCGGGGAGCTGTTTTTT
TRBJ1-1 TRBV9 NA once CASSVGQGFGAEAFF TGTGCCAGCAGCGTAGGCCAGGGGTTTGGCGCTGAAGCTTTCTTT